The clone carrying this T cell receptor (beta chain) was seen a few times. This specimen comes from a study of identical twins. Between the trimmed V and J ends, which lost 0 bases and 1 base, there was a span of 6 bases. This CDR3 has 15 amino acids. CDR1 is MGHRA, CDR2 YSYEKL, per germline. TCRdb recomputed calls from the 5' RACE reads with MiXCR, one row per CDR3 protein. Here the sample spans fewer than 550,000 distinct CDR3 sequences, about 15% being singletons. This sample also appeared in a second study, on yellow fever vaccine responses in identical twins.

The clonotype was recovered from a young woman in good health. The source material was CD4+ T cells sorted from blood. This chain links TRBV4-1 with TRBJ2-2; D not resolved. CDR3 sequence: CASSQDGWNTGELFF. The DNA for the CDR3 is TGCGCCAGCAGCCAAGATGGGTGGAACACCGGGGAGCTGTTTTTT.